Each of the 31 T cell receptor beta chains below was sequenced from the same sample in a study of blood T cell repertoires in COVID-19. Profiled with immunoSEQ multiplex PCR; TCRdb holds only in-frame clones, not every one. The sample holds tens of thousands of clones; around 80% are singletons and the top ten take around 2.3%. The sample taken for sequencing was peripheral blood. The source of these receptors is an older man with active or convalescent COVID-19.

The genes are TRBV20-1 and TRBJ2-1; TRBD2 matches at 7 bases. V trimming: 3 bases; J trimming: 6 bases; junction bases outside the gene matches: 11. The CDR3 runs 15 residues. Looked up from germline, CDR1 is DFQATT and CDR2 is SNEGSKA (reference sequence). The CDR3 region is CSASKGGRGGNEQFF. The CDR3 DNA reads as TGCAGTGCTAGTAAGGGAGGGCGGGGCGGCAATGAGCAGTTCTTC.

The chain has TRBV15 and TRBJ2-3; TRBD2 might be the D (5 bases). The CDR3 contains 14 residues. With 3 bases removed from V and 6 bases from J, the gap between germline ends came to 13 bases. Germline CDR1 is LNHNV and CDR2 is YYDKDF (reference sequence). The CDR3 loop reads CATSRGAERDTQYF. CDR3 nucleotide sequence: TGTGCCACCAGCAGGGGAGCGGAGAGGGATACGCAGTATTTT. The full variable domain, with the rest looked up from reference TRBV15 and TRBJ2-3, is DAMVIQNPRYQVTQFGKPVTLSCSQTLNHNVMYWYQQKSSQAPKLLFHYYDKDFNNEADTPDNFQSRRPNTSFCFLDIRSPGLGDTAMYLCATSRGAERDTQYFGPGTRLTVL.

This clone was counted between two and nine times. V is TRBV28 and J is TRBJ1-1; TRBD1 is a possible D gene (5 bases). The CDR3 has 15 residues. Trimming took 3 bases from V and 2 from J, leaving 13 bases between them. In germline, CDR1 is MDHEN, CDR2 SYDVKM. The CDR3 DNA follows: TGTGCCAGCAGTTTTGGCCAGGGCCTTAACACTGAAGCTTTCTTT. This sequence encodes CASSFGQGLNTEAFF.

The CDR3 bases are TGCGCCAGCAGCTCTAAGGGGGGGCACACAGATACGCAGTATTTT. Translation gives CASSSKGGHTDTQYF. The J gene is TRBJ2-3, the V gene TRBV5-1; tentatively, D is TRBD2 (7 bases). V was trimmed by 3 bases and J by 2 bases, leaving 13 bases between them. The CDR3 spans 15 residues. Germline CDR1 is SGHRS and CDR2 is YFSETQ.

The CDR3 sequence is CASSQEPGTFLYEQYF. DNA of the CDR3: TGCGCCAGCAGCCAGGAGCCGGGGACTTTCCTCTACGAGCAGTACTTC. V and J are TRBV4-1 and TRBJ2-7; TRBD2 is a possible D gene (6 bases). The germline CDR1 and CDR2 sequences are MGHRA and YSYEKL. This CDR3 is 16 amino acids long. Between the trimmed V and J ends, which lost 3 bases and 3 bases, there was a span of 18 bases.

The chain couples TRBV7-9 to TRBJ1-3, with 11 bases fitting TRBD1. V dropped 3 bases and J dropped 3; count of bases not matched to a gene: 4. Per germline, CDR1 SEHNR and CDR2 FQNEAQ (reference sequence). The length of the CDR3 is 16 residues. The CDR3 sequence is CASSFGQGALGNTIYF. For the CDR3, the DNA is TGTGCCAGCAGCTTCGGACAGGGGGCGCTTGGAAACACCATATATTTT.

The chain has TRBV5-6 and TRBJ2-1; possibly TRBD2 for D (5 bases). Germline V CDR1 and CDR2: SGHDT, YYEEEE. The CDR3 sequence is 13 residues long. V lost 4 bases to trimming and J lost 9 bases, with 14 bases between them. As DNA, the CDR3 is TGTGCCAGCAGCCAGGTCGGACGGGGTGAGCAGTTCTTC. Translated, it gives CASSQVGRGEQFF. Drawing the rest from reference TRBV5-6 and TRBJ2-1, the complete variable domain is DAGVTQSPTHLIKTRGQQVTLRCSPKSGHDTVSWYQQALGQGPQFIFQYYEEEERQRGNFPDRFSGHQFPNYSSELNVNALLLGDSALYLCASSQVGRGEQFFGPGTRLTVL.

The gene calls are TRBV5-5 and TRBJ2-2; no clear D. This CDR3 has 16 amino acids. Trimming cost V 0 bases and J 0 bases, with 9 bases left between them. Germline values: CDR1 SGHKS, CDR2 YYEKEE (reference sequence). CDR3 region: CASSLVATPNTGELFF. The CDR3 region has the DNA TGTGCCAGCAGCTTGGTGGCCACCCCGAACACCGGGGAGCTGTTTTTT.

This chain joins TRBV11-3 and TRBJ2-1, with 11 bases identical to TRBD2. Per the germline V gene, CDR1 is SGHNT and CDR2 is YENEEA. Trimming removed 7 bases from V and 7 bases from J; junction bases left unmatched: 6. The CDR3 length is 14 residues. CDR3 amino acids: CASKGLAGSNEQFF. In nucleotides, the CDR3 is TGTGCCAGCAAAGGACTAGCGGGCTCAAATGAGCAGTTCTTC.

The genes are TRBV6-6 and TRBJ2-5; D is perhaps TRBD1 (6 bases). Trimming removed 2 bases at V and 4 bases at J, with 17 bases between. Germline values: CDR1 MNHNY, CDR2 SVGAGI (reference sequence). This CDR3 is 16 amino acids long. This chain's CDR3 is CASSYVRAQQGETQYF. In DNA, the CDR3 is TGTGCCAGCAGTTACGTGAGGGCCCAACAGGGAGAGACCCAGTACTTC.

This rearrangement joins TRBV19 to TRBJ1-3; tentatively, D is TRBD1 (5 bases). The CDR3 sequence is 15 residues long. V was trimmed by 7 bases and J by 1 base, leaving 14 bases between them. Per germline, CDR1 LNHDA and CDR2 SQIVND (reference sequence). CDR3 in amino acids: CASNKGILSGNTIYF. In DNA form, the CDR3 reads TGTGCCAGTAATAAGGGGATTTTATCTGGAAACACCATATATTTT.

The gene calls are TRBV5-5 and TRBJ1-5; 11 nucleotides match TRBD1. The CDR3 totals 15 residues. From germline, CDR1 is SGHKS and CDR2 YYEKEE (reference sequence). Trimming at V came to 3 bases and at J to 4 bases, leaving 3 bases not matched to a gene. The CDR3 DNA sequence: TGTGCCAGCAGCTGGGGGACAGGGGGTAATCAGCCCCAGCATTTT. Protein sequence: CASSWGTGGNQPQHF.

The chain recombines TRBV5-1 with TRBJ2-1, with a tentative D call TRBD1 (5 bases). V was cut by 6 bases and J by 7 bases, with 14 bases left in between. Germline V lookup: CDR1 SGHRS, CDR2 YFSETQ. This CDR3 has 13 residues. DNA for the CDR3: TGCGCCAGCACTTCTGAAAGGGGAAATGAGCAGTTCTTC. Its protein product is CASTSERGNEQFF.

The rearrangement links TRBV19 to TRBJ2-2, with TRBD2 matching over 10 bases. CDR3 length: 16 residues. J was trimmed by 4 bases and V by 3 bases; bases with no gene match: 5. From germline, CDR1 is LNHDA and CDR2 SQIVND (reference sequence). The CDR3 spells CASSMRAGGFTGELFF. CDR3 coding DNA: TGTGCCAGTAGTATGAGAGCGGGGGGGTTCACCGGGGAGCTGTTTTTT.

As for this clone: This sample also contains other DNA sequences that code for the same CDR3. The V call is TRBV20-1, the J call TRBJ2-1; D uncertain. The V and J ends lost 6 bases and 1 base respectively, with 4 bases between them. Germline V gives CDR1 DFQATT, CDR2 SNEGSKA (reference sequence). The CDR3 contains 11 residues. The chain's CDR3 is CSARSYNEQFF. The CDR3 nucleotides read TGCAGTGCCAGGTCCTACAATGAGCAGTTCTTC.

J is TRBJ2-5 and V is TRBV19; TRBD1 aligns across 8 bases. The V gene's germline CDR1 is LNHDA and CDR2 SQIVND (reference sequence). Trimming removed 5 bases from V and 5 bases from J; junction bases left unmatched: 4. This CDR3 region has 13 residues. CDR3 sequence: CASSSGGAETQYF. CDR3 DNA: TGTGCCAGTAGTTCAGGGGGCGCCGAGACCCAGTACTTC.

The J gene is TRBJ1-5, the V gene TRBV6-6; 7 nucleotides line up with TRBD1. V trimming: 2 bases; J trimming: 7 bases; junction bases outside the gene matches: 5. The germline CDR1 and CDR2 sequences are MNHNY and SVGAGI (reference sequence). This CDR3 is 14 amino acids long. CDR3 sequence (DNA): TGTGCCAGCAGTTACGGGGACAGTTTGCAGCCCCAGCATTTT. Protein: CASSYGDSLQPQHF.

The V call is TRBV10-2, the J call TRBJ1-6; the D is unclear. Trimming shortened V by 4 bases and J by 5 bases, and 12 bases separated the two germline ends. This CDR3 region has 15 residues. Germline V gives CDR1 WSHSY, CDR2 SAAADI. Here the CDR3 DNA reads TGCGCCAGCAGTGGTTCAGGCCGCAATAATTCACCCCTCCACTTT. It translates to CASSGSGRNNSPLHF.

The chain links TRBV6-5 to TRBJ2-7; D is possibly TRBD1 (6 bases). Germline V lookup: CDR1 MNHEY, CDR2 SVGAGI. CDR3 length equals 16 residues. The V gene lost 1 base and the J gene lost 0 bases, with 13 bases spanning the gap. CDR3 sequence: CASSYLGQKGSYEQYF. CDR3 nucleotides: TGTGCCAGCAGTTACTTAGGACAGAAGGGCTCCTACGAGCAGTACTTC.

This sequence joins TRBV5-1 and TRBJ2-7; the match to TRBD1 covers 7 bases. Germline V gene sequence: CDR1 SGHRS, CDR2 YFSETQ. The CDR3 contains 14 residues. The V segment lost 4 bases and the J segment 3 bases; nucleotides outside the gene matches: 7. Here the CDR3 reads CASSADRAFYEQYF. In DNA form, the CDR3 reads TGCGCCAGCAGCGCCGACAGGGCCTTCTACGAGCAGTACTTC.

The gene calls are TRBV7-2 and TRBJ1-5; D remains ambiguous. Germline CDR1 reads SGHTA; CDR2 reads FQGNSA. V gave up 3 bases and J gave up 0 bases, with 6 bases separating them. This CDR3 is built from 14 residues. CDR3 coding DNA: TGTGCCAGCAGCTTGCAGTTTAGCAATCAGCCCCAGCATTTT. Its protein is CASSLQFSNQPQHF.

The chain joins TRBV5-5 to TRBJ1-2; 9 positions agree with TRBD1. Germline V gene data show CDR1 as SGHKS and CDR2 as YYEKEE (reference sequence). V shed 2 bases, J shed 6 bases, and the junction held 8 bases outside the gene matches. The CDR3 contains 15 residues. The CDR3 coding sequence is TGTGCCAGCAGCTTTAGTGTTTGGACAGGGGATGGCTACACCTTC. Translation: CASSFSVWTGDGYTF.

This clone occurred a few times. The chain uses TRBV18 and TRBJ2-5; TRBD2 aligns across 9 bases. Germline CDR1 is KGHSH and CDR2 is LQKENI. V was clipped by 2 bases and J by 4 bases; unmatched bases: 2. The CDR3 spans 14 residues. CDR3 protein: CASSPGTSRETQYF. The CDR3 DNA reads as TGTGCCAGCTCACCAGGGACTAGCCGAGAGACCCAGTACTTC.

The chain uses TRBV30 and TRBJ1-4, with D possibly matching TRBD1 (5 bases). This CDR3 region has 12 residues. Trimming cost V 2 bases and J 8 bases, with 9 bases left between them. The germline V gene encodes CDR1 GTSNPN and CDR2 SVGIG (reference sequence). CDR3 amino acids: CAWSQGREKLFF. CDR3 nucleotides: TGTGCCTGGAGTCAGGGTCGGGAAAAACTGTTTTTT. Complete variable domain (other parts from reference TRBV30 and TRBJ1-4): SQTIHQWPATLVQPVGSPLSLECTVEGTSNPNLYWYRQAAGRGLQLLFYSVGIGQISSEVPQNLSASRPQDRQFILSSKKLLLSDSGFYLCAWSQGREKLFFGSGTQLSVL.

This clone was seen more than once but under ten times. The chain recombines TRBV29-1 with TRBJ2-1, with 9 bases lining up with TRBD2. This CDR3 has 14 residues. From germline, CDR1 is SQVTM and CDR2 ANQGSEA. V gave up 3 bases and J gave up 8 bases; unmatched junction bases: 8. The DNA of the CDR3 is TGCAGCGTTGATTTGCGGGAGGGCATTTATGAGCAGTTCTTC. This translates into CSVDLREGIYEQFF.

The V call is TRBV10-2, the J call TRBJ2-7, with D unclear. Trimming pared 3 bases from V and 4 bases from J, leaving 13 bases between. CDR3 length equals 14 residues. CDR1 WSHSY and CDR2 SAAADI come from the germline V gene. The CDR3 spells CASSDNQATYEQYF. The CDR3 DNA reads TGCGCCAGCAGTGATAATCAGGCCACGTACGAGCAGTACTTC.

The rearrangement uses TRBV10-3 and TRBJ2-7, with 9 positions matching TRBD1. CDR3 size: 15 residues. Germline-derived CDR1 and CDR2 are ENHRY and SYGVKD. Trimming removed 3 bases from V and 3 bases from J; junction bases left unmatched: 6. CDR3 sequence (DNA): TGTGCCATCAGTGACCCGGGACAGGGTGGCTACGAGCAGTACTTC. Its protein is CAISDPGQGGYEQYF.

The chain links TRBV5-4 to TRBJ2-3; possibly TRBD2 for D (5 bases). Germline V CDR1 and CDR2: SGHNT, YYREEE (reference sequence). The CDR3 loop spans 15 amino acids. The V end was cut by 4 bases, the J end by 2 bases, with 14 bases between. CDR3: CASSQKRRDTDTQYF. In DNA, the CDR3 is TGTGCCAGCAGCCAGAAACGCCGGGACACAGATACGCAGTATTTT. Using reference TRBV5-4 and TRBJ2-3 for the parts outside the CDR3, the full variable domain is ETGVTQSPTHLIKTRGQQVTLRCSSQSGHNTVSWYQQALGQGPQFIFQYYREEENGRGNFPPRFSGLQFPNYSSELNVNALELDDSALYLCASSQKRRDTDTQYFGPGTRLTVL.

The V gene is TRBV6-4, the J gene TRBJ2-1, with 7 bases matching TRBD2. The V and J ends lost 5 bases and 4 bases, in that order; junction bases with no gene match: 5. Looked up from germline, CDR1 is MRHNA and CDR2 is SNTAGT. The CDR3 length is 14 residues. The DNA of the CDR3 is TGTGCCAGCAGTCCCGGACTAGAATACAATGAGCAGTTCTTC. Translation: CASSPGLEYNEQFF.

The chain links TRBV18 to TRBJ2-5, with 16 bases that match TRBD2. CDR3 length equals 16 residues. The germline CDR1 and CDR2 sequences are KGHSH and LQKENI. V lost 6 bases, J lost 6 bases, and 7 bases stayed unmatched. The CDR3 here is CASSPGLAGGEQTQYF. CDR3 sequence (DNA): TGTGCCAGCTCGCCGGGACTAGCGGGAGGGGAGCAGACCCAGTACTTC.

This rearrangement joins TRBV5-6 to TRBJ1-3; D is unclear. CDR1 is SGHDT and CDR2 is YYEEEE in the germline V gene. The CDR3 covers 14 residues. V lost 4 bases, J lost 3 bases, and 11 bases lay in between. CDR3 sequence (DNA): TGTGCCAGCAGCCCGGACTCAGGTGGAAACACCATATATTTT. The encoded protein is CASSPDSGGNTIYF.